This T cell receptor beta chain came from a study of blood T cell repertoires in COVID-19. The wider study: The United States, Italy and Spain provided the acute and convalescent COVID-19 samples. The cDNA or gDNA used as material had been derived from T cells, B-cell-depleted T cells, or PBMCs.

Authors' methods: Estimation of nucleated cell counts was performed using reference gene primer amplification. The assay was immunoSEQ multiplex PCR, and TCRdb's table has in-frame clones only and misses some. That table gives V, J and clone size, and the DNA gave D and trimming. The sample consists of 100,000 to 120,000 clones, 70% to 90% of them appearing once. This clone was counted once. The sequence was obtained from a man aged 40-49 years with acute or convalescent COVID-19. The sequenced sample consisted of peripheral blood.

The CDR3 sequence: CASSFSGGAADTQYF. The CDR3 region has the DNA TGTGCCAGCAGCTTTAGCGGGGGGGCGGCAGATACGCAGTATTTT. V usage is TRBV5-6 and J usage is TRBJ2-3; TRBD2 matches at 11 bases. V lost 2 bases to trimming and J lost 4 bases; unmatched junction nucleotides: 3. The CDR3 covers 15 residues. Germline V gives CDR1 SGHDT, CDR2 YYEEEE.